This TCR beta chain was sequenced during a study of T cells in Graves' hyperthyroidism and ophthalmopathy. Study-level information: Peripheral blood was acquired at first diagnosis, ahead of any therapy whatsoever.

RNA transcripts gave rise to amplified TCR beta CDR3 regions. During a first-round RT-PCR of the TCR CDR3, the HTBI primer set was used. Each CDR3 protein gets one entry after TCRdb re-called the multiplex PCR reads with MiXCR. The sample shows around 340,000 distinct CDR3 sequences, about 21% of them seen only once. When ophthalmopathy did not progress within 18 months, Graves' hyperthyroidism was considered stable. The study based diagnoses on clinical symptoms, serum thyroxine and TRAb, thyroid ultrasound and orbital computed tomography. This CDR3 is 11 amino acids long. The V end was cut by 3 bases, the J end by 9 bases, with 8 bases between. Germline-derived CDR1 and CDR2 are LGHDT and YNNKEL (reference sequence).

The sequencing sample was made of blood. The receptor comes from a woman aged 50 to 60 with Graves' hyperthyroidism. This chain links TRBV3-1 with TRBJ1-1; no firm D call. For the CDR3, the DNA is TGTGCCAGCAGCCACGGTCCCCAAGCTTTCTTT. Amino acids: CASSHGPQAFF.